This paragraph covers one T cell receptor (beta chain) sequence. This clone was detected only a few times. Its binding antigen is unknown. Base quality data are lacking; no much larger clone is found one base away. Explained via the paper, the time point label denotes: 20 to 30 months on ibrutinib. For TCR beta library preparation, 1.5 to 2 micrograms of genomic DNA were extracted from the cryopreserved PBMCs. High-throughput TCR beta sequencing was performed on longitudinal blood samples from CLL patients receiving ibrutinib monotherapy. The patients took part in an open-label, single-center phase 2 trial of ibrutinib monotherapy. This specimen comes from a study of cytotoxic CD8 clonotypes in ibrutinib-treated CLL (dated by TCRdb to about 2021). Some background on the complete study: The cohort was composed of some ten relapsed/refractory and approximately 16 treatment-naive patients; IGHV unmutated status was identified in 17 patients. Every sample from remission and from progressive disease was obtained while the patients were still on ibrutinib. Cryopreserved peripheral blood mononuclear cells were collected before treatment, at response, and at either disease progression or sustained remission. Partial responses were observed in approximately 24 patients and complete responses in 2; after a median follow-up of 68 months, remission was maintained in approximately 14 patients and progression was observed in roughly twelve. Samples averaged about 260,000 productive templates and approximately 100,000 productive rearrangements. Response samples were obtained after a median of about 13 months of treatment, with a range of roughly 6 to 40 months. Longitudinal samples were available for about 30% of the roughly 90 trial participants. What the authors observed across the whole study: Clonality rose at ibrutinib response, remained stable during sustained remission, and dropped back toward baseline at progression. Sampling times were not matched between sustained-remission and progressing patients, and lymph node repertoires were not studied. Baseline clonality exceeded that of age-matched healthy donors and correlated strongly with circulating CD8+ T-cell counts. Public clonotypes were rare and either shrank or stayed stable during treatment, and the rise in clonality at ibrutinib response reflected expansion of private clonotypes.

The goal of deep resolution MiSeq sequencing was a depth between 1 in 1 million and 1 in 200,000 T cells, and coverage averaged 10x per clonotype. The immunoSEQ hsTCRB Kit was used to generate the TCR beta libraries. Concerning the study's data processing: ImmunoSEQ Data Assistant and ImmunoSEQ Analyzer were used for data analysis, and V, D and J genes were assigned according to IMGT definitions. Clonality was computed as one minus normalized Shannon entropy of productive rearrangement frequencies, ranging from 0 to 1. Only overrepresented clonotypes making up at least 0.05% of the repertoire of each patient were included in the public clonotype analysis. About a dozen age-matched healthy donor repertoires from immuneACCESS served as clonality controls. TCRdb holds this immuneACCESS table with in-frame rearrangements only. Some clones are missing; in checked studies, unresolved V genes explain under half, and the rest has no known cause. The D gene and trimming were derived from the DNA, and the V and J assignments and clone size from that table. Within this sample are approximately 90,000 clones, with roughly three quarters of them counted one time only. The ten largest clones capture 20% to 25% of the sample.

Trimming leaves V shorter by 2 bases and J shorter by 3 bases, with the junction holding 6 bases beyond the gene matches. From the germline V gene, CDR1 is SGHTA and CDR2 is FQGNSA. The CDR3 runs 15 residues from the cysteine to the phenylalanine. Only the CDR3 part of the read is kept: 45 bases, read in frame from the first base. The material sequenced was PBMCs, taken after 24 months of ibrutinib treatment. This clonotype originated in a human donor with chronic lymphocytic leukemia. The chain joins TRBV7-2 to TRBJ1-2, with TRBD1 identical over 7 junction bases. The bases are TGTGCCAGCAGCTTATTCAGGGGGGCCGACTATGGCTACACCTTC. It specifies CASSLFRGADYGYTF.